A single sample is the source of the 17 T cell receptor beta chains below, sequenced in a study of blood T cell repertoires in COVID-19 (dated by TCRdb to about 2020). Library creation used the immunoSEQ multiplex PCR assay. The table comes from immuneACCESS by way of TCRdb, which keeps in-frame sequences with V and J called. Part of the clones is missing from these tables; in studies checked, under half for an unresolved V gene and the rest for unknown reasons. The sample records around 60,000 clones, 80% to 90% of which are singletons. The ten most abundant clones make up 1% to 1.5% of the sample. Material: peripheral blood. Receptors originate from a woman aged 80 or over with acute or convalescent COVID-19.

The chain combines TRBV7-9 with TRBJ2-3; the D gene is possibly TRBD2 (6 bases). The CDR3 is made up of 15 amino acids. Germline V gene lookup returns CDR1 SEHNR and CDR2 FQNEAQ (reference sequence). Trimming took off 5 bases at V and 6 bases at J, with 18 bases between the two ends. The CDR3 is CASSEGLFNRDTQYF. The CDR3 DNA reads TGTGCCAGCAGCGAGGGACTGTTTAATCGCGATACGCAGTATTTT.

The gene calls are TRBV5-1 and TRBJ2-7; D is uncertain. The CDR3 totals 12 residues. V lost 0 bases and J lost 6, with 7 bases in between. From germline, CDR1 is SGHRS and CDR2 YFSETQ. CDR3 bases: TGCGCCAGCAGCTTGGGAGCTGCCGAGCAGTACTTC. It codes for CASSLGAAEQYF.

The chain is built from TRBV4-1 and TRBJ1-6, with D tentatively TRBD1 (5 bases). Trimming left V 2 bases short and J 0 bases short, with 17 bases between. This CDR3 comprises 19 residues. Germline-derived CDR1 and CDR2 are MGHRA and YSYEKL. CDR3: CASSQPRGGESSYNSPLHF. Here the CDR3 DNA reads TGCGCCAGCAGCCAACCTAGGGGAGGGGAGAGCTCCTATAATTCACCCCTCCACTTT.

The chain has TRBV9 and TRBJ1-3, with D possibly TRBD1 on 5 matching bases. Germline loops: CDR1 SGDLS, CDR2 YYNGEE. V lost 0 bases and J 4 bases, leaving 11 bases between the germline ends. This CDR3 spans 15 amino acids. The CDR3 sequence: CASSVDGAGGNTIYF. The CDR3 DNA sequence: TGTGCCAGCAGCGTAGACGGGGCGGGGGGAAACACCATATATTTT.

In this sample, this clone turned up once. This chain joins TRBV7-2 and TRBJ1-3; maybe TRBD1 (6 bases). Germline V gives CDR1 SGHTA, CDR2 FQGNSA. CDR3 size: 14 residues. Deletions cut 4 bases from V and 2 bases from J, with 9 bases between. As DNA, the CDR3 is TGTGCCAGCAGCTATGCAGGGGCTGGAAACACCATATATTTT. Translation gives CASSYAGAGNTIYF.

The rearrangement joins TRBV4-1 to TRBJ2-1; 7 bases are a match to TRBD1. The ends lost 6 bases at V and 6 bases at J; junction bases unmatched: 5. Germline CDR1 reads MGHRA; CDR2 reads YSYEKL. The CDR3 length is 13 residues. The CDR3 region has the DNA TGCGCCAGCAGATCCCCAGGGGGCAATGAGCAGTTCTTC. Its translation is CASRSPGGNEQFF.

Here the CDR3 DNA reads TGTGCCAGCAGCCCGCGGGGGACAGGGTTTAATCAGCCCCAGCATTTT. Its translation is CASSPRGTGFNQPQHF. The chain has TRBV6-2 or TRBV6-3 and TRBJ1-5; 9 bases are shared with TRBD1. Germline assignment: CDR1 MNHEY and CDR2 SVGEGT. The CDR3 extends over 16 amino acids. V was pared by 6 bases and J by 4 bases, with 10 bases of the junction left unmatched.

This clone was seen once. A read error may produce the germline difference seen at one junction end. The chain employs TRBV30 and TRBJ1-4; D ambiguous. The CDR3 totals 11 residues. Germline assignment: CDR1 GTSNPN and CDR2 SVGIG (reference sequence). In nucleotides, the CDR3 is TGTGCCTGGAGCCCTAATAAAAAACTGTTTTTT. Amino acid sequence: CAWSPNKKLFF.

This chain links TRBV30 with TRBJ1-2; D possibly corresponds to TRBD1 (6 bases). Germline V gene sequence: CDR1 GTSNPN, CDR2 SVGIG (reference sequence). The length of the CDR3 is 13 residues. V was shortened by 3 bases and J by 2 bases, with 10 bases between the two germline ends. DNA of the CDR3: TGTGCCTGGAGCTTGGGGGCAAACTATGGCTACACCTTC. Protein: CAWSLGANYGYTF.

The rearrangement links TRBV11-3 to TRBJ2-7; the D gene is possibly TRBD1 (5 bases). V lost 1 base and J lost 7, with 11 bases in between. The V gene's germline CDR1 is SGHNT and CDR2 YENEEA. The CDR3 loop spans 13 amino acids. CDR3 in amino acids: CASSLVQGGEQYF. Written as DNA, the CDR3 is TGTGCCAGCAGCTTAGTCCAGGGTGGAGAGCAGTACTTC.

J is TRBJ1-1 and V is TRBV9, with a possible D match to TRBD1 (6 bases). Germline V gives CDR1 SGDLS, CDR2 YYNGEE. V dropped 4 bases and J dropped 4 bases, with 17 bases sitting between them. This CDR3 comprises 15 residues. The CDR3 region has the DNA TGTGCCAGCAGCCCCACGGGGGGACACGGCACTGAAGCTTTCTTT. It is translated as CASSPTGGHGTEAFF.

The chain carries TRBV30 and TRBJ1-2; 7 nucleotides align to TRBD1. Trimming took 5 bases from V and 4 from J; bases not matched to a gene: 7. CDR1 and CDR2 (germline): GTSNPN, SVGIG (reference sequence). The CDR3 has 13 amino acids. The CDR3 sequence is CAWCTRTGYGYTF. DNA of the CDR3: TGTGCCTGGTGTACCCGGACAGGCTATGGCTACACCTTC.

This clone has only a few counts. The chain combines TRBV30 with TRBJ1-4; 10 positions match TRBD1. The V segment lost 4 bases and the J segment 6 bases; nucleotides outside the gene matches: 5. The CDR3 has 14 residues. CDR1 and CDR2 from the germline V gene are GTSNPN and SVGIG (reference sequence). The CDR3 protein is CAWTSGTGDEKLFF. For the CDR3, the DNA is TGTGCCTGGACGTCCGGGACAGGGGATGAAAAACTGTTTTTT.

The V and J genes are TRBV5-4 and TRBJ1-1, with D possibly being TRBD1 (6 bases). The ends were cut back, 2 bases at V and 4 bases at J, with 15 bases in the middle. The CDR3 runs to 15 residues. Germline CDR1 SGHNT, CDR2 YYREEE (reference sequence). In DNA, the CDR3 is TGTGCCAGCAGCTTAACAGGGATCCACGTCACTGAAGCTTTCTTT. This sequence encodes CASSLTGIHVTEAFF.

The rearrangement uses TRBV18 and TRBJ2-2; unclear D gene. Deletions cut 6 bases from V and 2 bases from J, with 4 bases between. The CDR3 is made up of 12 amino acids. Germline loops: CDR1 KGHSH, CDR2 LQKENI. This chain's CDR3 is CASSSNTGELFF. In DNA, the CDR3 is TGTGCCAGCTCCTCTAACACCGGGGAGCTGTTTTTT.

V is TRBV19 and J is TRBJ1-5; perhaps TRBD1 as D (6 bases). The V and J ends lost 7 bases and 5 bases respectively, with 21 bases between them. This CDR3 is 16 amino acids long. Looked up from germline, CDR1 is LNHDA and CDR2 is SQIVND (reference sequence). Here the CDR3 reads CASTPRIRGHYQPQHF. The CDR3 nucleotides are TGTGCCAGTACCCCAAGAATCAGGGGCCACTATCAGCCCCAGCATTTT.

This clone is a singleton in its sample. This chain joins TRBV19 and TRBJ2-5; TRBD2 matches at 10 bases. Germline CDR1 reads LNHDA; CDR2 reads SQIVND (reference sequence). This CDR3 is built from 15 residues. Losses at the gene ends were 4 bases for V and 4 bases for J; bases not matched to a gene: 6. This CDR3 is CASSTSGSFSETQYF. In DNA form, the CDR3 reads TGTGCCAGTAGTACTAGCGGGAGTTTTTCAGAGACCCAGTACTTC.